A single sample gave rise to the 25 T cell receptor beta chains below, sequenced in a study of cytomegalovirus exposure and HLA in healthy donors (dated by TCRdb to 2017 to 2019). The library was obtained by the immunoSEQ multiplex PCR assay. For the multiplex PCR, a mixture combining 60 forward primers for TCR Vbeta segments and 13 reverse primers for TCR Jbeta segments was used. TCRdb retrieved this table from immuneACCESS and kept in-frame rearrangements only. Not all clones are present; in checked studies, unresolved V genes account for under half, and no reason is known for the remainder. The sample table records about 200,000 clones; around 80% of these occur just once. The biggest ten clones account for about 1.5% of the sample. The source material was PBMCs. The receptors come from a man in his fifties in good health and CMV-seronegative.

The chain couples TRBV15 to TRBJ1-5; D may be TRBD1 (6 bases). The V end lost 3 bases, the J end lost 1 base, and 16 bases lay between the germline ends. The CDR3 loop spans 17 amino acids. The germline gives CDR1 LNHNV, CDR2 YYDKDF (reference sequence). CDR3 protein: CATSRDPRDTSNQPQHF. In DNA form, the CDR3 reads TGTGCCACCAGCAGGGACCCCCGGGACACCAGCAATCAGCCCCAGCATTTT.

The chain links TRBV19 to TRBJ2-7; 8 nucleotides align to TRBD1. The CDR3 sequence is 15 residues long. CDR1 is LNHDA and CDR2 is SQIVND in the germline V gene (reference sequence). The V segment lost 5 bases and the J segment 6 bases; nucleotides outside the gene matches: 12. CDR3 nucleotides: TGTGCCAGTAGTGCTTCCTACCCACAGGGGGGCGAGCAGTACTTC. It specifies CASSASYPQGGEQYF.

The CDR3 coding sequence is TGCGCCAGCAGCCAAGAGTTTAGCGGGAGTAGCTACGAGCAGTACTTC. Amino acid sequence: CASSQEFSGSSYEQYF. This chain uses TRBV4-1 with TRBJ2-7, with TRBD2 matching over 9 bases. The CDR3 runs to 16 residues. V trimming: 0 bases; J trimming: 3 bases; junction bases outside the gene matches: 6. CDR1 is MGHRA, CDR2 YSYEKL, per germline.

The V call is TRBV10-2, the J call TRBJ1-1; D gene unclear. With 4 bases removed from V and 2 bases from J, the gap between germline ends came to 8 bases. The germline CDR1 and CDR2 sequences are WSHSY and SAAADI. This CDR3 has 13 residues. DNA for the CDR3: TGCGCCAGCAGTGTCCAGACTAACACTGAAGCTTTCTTT. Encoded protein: CASSVQTNTEAFF.

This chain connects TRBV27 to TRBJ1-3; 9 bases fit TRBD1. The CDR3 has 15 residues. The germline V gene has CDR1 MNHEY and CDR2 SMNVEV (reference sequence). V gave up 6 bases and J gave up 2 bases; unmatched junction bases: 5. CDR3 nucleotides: TGTGCCAGCAGGCGGACAGGGGATGCTGGAAACACCATATATTTT. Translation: CASRRTGDAGNTIYF.

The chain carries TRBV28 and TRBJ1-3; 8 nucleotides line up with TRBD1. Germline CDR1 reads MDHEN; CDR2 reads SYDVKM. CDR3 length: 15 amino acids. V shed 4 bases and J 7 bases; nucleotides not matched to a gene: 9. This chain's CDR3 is CASSSLGQGANTIYF. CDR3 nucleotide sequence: TGTGCCAGCAGTTCCCTAGGTCAGGGGGCGAACACCATATATTTT. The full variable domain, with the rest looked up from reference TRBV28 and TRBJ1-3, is DVKVTQSSRYLVKRTGEKVFLECVQDMDHENMFWYRQDPGLGLRLIYFSYDVKMKEKGDIPEGYSVSREKKERFSLILESASTNQTSMYLCASSSLGQGANTIYFGEGSWLTVV.

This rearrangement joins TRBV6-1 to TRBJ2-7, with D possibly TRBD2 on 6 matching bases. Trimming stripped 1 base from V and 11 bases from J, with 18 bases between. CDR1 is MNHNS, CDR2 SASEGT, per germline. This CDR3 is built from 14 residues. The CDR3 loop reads CASSEGVDGGAKYF. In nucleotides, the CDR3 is TGTGCCAGCAGTGAAGGCGTGGACGGGGGAGCTAAGTACTTC.

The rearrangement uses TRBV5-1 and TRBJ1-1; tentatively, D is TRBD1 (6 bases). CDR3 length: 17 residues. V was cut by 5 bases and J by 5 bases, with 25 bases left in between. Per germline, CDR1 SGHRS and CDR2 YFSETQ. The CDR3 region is CASRGARRDIYPTEAFF. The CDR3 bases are TGCGCCAGCAGAGGGGCAAGAAGGGACATCTATCCGACTGAAGCTTTCTTT. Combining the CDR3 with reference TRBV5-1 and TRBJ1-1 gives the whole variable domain KAGVTQTPRYLIKTRGQQVTLSCSPISGHRSVSWYQQTPGQGLQFLFEYFSETQRNKGNFPGRFSGRQFSNSRSEMNVSTLELGDSALYLCASRGARRDIYPTEAFFGQGTRLTVV.

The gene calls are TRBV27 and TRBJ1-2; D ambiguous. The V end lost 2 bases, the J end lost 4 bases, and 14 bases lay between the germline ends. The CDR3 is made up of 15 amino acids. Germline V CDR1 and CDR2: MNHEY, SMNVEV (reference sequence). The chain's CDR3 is CASSLGSAQFYGYTF. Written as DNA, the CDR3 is TGTGCCAGCAGTTTAGGTTCGGCACAGTTCTATGGCTACACCTTC.

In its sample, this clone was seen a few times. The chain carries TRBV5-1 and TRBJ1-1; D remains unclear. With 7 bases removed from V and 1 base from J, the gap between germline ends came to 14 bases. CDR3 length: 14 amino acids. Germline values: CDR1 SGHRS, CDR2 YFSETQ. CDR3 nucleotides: TGCGCCAGCTCAATCCGCGAGAGGAACACTGAAGCTTTCTTT. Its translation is CASSIRERNTEAFF.

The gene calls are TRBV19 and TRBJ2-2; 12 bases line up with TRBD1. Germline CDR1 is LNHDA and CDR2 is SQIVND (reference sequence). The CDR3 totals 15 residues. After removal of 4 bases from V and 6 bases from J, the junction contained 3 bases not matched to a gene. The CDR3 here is CASSTGTGGPGELFF. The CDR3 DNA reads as TGTGCCAGTAGTACCGGGACAGGGGGCCCCGGGGAGCTGTTTTTT.

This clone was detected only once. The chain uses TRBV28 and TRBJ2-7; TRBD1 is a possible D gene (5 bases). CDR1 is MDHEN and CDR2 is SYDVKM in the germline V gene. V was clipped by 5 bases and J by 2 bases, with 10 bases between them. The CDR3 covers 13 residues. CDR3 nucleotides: TGTGCCAGCAGTCCACGACAGACCTACGAGCAGTACTTC. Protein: CASSPRQTYEQYF.

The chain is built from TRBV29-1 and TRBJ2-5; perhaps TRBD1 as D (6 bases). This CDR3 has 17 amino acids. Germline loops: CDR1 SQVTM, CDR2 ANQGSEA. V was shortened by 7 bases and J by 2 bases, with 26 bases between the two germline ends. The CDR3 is CSADLSRTDRLQETQYF. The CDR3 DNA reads TGCAGCGCTGATCTTAGCAGGACAGACCGATTGCAAGAGACCCAGTACTTC.

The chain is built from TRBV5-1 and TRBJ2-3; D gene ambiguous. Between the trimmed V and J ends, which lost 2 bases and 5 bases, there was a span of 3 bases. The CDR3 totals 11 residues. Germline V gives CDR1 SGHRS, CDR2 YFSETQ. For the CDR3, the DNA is TGCGCCAGCAGCTTCGGAGATACGCAGTATTTT. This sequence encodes CASSFGDTQYF.

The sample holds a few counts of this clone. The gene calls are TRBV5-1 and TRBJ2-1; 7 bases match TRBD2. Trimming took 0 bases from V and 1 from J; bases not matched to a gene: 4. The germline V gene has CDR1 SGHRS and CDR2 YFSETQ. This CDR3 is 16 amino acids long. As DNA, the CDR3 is TGCGCCAGCAGCTTGGCAGAAGCGGGGTCCTACAATGAGCAGTTCTTC. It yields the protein CASSLAEAGSYNEQFF.

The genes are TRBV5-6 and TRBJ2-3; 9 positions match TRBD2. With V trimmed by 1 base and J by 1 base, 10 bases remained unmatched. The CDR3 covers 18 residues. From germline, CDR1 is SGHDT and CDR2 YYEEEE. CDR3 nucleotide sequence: TGTGCCAGCAGCTTGTTTGGCGACTTAGCGGGGGGCACAGATACGCAGTATTTT. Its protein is CASSLFGDLAGGTDTQYF. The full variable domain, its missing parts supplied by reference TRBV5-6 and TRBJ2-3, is DAGVTQSPTHLIKTRGQQVTLRCSPKSGHDTVSWYQQALGQGPQFIFQYYEEEERQRGNFPDRFSGHQFPNYSSELNVNALLLGDSALYLCASSLFGDLAGGTDTQYFGPGTRLTVL.

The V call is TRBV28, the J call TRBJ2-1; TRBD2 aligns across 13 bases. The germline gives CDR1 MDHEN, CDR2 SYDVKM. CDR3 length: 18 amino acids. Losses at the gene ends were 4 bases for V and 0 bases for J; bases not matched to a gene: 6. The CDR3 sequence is CASSSYGTSGVSYNEQFF. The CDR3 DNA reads TGTGCCAGCAGTTCATACGGGACTAGCGGGGTCTCCTACAATGAGCAGTTCTTC.

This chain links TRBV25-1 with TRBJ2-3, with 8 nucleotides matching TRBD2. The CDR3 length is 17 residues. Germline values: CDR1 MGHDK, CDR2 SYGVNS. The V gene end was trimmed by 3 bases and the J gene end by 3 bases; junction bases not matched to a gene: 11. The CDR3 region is CASSDAHGRDVTDTQYF. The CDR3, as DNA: TGTGCCAGCAGTGACGCTCACGGGAGGGATGTGACAGATACGCAGTATTTT.

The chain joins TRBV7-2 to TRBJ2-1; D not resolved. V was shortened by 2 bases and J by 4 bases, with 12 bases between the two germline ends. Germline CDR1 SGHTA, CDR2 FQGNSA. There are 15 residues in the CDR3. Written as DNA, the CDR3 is TGTGCCAGCAGCTTATATCGAGTTTCGTACAATGAGCAGTTCTTC. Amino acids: CASSLYRVSYNEQFF.

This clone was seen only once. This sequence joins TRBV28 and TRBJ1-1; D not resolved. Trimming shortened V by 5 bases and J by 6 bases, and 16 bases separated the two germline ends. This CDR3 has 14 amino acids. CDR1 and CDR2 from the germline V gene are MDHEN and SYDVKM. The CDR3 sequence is CASSNYPGNSEAFF. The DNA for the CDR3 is TGTGCCAGCAGTAATTACCCGGGAAATTCTGAAGCTTTCTTT.

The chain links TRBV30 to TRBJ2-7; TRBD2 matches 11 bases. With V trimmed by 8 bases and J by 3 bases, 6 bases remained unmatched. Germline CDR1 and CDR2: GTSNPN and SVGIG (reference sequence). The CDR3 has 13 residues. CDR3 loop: CAGETSGNYEQYF. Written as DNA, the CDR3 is TGTGCCGGCGAGACTAGCGGGAACTACGAGCAGTACTTC.

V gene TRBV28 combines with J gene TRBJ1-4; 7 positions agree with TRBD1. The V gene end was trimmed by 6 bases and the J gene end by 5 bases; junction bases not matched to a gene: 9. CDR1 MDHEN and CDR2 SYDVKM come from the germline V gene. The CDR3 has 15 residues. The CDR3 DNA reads TGTGCCAGCAGCCGAATAGACAGGGTCAATGAAAAACTGTTTTTT. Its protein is CASSRIDRVNEKLFF.

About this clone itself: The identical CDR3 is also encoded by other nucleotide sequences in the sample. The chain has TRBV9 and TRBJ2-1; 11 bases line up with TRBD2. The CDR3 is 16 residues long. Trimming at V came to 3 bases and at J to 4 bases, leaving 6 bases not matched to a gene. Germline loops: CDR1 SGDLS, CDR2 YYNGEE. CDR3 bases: TGTGCCAGCAGCGCCCGACTAGCGGGGCTATACAATGAGCAGTTCTTC. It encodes CASSARLAGLYNEQFF. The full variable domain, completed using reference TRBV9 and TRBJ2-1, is DSGVTQTPKHLITATGQRVTLRCSPRSGDLSVYWYQQSLDQGLQFLIQYYNGEERAKGNILERFSAQQFPDLHSELNLSSLELGDSALYFCASSARLAGLYNEQFFGPGTRLTVL.

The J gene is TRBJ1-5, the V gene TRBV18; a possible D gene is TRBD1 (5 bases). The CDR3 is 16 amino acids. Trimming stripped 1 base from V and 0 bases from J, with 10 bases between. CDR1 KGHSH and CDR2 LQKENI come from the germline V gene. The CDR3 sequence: CASSPLGGNSNQPQHF. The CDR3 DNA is TGTGCCAGCTCACCACTGGGGGGTAATAGCAATCAGCCCCAGCATTTT. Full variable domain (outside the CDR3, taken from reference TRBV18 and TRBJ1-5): NAGVMQNPRHLVRRRGQEARLRCSPMKGHSHVYWYRQLPEEGLKFMVYLQKENIIDESGMPKERFSAEFPKEGPSILRIQQVVRGDSAAYFCASSPLGGNSNQPQHFGDGTRLSIL.

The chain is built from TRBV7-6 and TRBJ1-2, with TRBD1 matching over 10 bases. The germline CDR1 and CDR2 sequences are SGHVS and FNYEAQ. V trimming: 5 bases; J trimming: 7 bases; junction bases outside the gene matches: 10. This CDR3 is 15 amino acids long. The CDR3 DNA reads TGTGCCAGCAGCCGAGGGTCCGGGACAGGGGCTGGCTACACCTTC. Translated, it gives CASSRGSGTGAGYTF.